The 26 T cell receptor beta chains below all came from one sample that was sequenced in a study of T cell responses to AZD1222 COVID-19 vaccine. Produced via immunoSEQ multiplex PCR; TCRdb's table is partial and in-frame only. Found here are tens of thousands of clones, roughly 86% of them singletons; the top ten hold under 6.5%. Sequenced material: peripheral blood, taken on day 0 of AZD1222 vaccination. The receptors were sampled from an adult in good health.

V usage is TRBV12-3 or TRBV12-4 and J usage is TRBJ1-1; D is ambiguous. The ends were cut back, 6 bases at V and 2 bases at J, with 7 bases in the middle. This CDR3 contains 12 residues. CDR3 coding DNA: TGTGCCAGCAGGCCAGGAAACACTGAAGCTTTCTTT. Translating it yields CASRPGNTEAFF.

The chain employs TRBV7-9 and TRBJ1-1; D call uncertain. The length of the CDR3 is 13 residues. Trimming removed 5 bases from V and 0 bases from J, with 7 bases in between. CDR1 SEHNR and CDR2 FQNEAQ come from the germline V gene (reference sequence). Here the CDR3 DNA reads TGTGCCAGCAGCCTTCGACTGAACACTGAAGCTTTCTTT. Protein product: CASSLRLNTEAFF.

The CDR3 sequence is CAISEFNFEQYF. The DNA of the CDR3 is TGTGCCATCAGTGAGTTCAACTTCGAGCAGTACTTC. The chain carries TRBV10-3 and TRBJ2-7, with D unresolved. This CDR3 region has 12 residues. Between the trimmed V and J ends, which lost 1 base and 6 bases, there was a span of 7 bases. Germline V lookup: CDR1 ENHRY, CDR2 SYGVKD.

The rearrangement links TRBV5-6 to TRBJ1-6; D ambiguous. The germline V gene has CDR1 SGHDT and CDR2 YYEEEE. This CDR3 contains 12 residues. Trimming removed 0 bases at V and 6 bases at J, with 1 base between. Written as DNA, the CDR3 is TGTGCCAGCAGCTTGGGTAATTCACCCCTCCACTTT. Residues: CASSLGNSPLHF.

The chain has TRBV7-2 and TRBJ1-2, with a tentative D call TRBD1 (5 bases). This CDR3 has 15 amino acids. Between the trimmed V and J ends, which lost 1 base and 7 bases, there was a span of 16 bases. Germline V CDR1 and CDR2: SGHTA, FQGNSA. DNA for the CDR3: TGTGCCAGCAGCTTAGACGTGGGGGGTAGGGGTGGCTACACCTTC. Translated, it gives CASSLDVGGRGGYTF.

The chain joins TRBV7-7 to TRBJ2-1, with 12 bases that match TRBD2. Germline V lookup: CDR1 SSHAT, CDR2 FNYEAQ (reference sequence). The CDR3 has 16 residues. V lost 4 bases and J lost 4; bases outside the gene matches: 5. The CDR3 protein is CASSSLAGGPYNEQFF. The DNA for the CDR3 is TGTGCCAGCAGCTCTCTAGCGGGAGGGCCTTACAATGAGCAGTTCTTC.

The chain is built from TRBV5-1 and TRBJ1-3; 7 nucleotides line up with TRBD1. The CDR3 is 17 residues long. The V and J ends lost 0 bases and 0 bases, in that order; junction bases with no gene match: 6. Germline CDR1 reads SGHRS; CDR2 reads YFSETQ. The CDR3: CASSLGTGSRSGNTIYF. In DNA, the CDR3 is TGCGCCAGCAGCTTGGGGACAGGCTCCCGCTCTGGAAACACCATATATTTT.

V and J are TRBV28 and TRBJ1-2, with D possibly being TRBD1 (6 bases). The germline V gene has CDR1 MDHEN and CDR2 SYDVKM. V lost 3 bases to trimming and J lost 3 bases, with 14 bases between them. The CDR3 loop spans 15 amino acids. CDR3 nucleotides: TGTGCCAGCAGTTTGTGGGACGGACAGTACTATGGCTACACCTTC. It translates to CASSLWDGQYYGYTF.

The rearrangement links TRBV7-2 to TRBJ2-7; D is unclear. This CDR3 has 12 amino acids. Germline V gene sequence: CDR1 SGHTA, CDR2 FQGNSA. V was cut by 6 bases and J by 3 bases, with 9 bases left in between. The CDR3 sequence: CASSLDHYEQYF. The CDR3 DNA sequence: TGTGCCAGCAGTCTGGACCACTACGAGCAGTACTTC.

The chain combines TRBV7-9 with TRBJ2-3; D remains ambiguous. The V end was cut by 4 bases, the J end by 4 bases, with 9 bases between. CDR1 is SEHNR and CDR2 is FQNEAQ in the germline V gene (reference sequence). The CDR3 runs to 13 residues. CDR3 region: CASSSKSPDTQYF. Here the CDR3 DNA reads TGTGCCAGCAGCTCCAAGAGCCCAGATACGCAGTATTTT.

This clone has at least ten counts. The V and J genes are TRBV27 and TRBJ1-2, with D maybe TRBD1 (5 bases). The germline gives CDR1 MNHEY, CDR2 SMNVEV (reference sequence). There are 20 residues in the CDR3. Trimming stripped 4 bases from V and 8 bases from J, with 35 bases between. The CDR3 here is CASSSHPGGSASKNLGGYTF. The CDR3, as DNA: TGTGCCAGCAGTTCACATCCCGGGGGGAGCGCATCAAAAAACCTTGGGGGCTACACCTTC.

This sequence joins TRBV18 and TRBJ1-1; D is unclear. The V end was cut by 2 bases, the J end by 0 bases, with 10 bases between. From germline, CDR1 is KGHSH and CDR2 LQKENI. The CDR3 is 15 residues long. DNA of the CDR3: TGTGCCAGCTCACCAACCGGAAACATGAACACTGAAGCTTTCTTT. Protein sequence: CASSPTGNMNTEAFF.

The rearrangement uses TRBV15 and TRBJ2-1; D not resolved. V gave up 2 bases and J gave up 9 bases, with 11 bases separating them. The CDR3 runs to 13 residues. Germline V gene lookup returns CDR1 LNHNV and CDR2 YYDKDF (reference sequence). DNA of the CDR3: TGTGCCACCAGCAGACCCATTAGCAGTGAGCAGTTCTTC. The encoded protein is CATSRPISSEQFF.

The chain links TRBV19 to TRBJ2-1; 7 bases align to TRBD2. The V segment lost 5 bases and the J segment 0 bases; nucleotides outside the gene matches: 13. The CDR3 covers 18 residues. In germline, CDR1 is LNHDA, CDR2 SQIVND (reference sequence). DNA for the CDR3: TGTGCCAGTAGTCCCCGTCTTTTAGCGGGTAGCTCCTACAATGAGCAGTTCTTC. The encoded protein is CASSPRLLAGSSYNEQFF.

This clone came up once. CDR3 nucleotides: TGTGCCAGCAGCCTCAGGGTCACCTACAATGAGCAGTTCTTC. Translated, it gives CASSLRVTYNEQFF. The V gene is TRBV11-3, the J gene TRBJ2-1, with a possible D match to TRBD1 (5 bases). The CDR3 runs to 14 residues. Germline V lookup: CDR1 SGHNT, CDR2 YENEEA. The germline V and J ends were trimmed by 5 bases and 2 bases, with 10 bases remaining between them.

The chain has TRBV12-5 and TRBJ1-1; D uncertain. Trimming removed 0 bases from V and 3 bases from J, with 11 bases in between. In germline, CDR1 is LGHNT, CDR2 FRNRAP. This CDR3 is 15 amino acids long. CDR3 in DNA: TGTGCTAGTGGTTTGGTACTAGGTCCTTACACTGAAGCTTTCTTT. Its protein is CASGLVLGPYTEAFF. Variable domain in full (rest from reference TRBV12-5 and TRBJ1-1): DARVTQTPRHKVTEMGQEVTMRCQPILGHNTVFWYRQTMMQGLELLAYFRNRAPLDDSGMPKDRFSAEMPDATLATLKIQPSEPRDSAVYFCASGLVLGPYTEAFFGQGTRLTVV.

The chain has TRBV4-1 and TRBJ2-2; 11 positions agree with TRBD2. Germline V gives CDR1 MGHRA, CDR2 YSYEKL. The trim removed 4 bases at V and 2 bases at J, leaving 3 bases unmatched. The CDR3 is made up of 16 amino acids. The CDR3 sequence: CASSLGTSGNTGELFF. CDR3 nucleotide sequence: TGCGCCAGCAGCCTCGGGACTAGCGGTAACACCGGGGAGCTGTTTTTT.

V is TRBV27 and J is TRBJ2-3; 7 bases line up with TRBD2. The CDR3 sequence is 15 residues long. Germline V gene sequence: CDR1 MNHEY, CDR2 SMNVEV (reference sequence). V lost 1 base and J lost 4; bases outside the gene matches: 5. In DNA, the CDR3 is TGTGCCAGCAGTTTATACGGGAGGTTTGCAGATACGCAGTATTTT. Protein product: CASSLYGRFADTQYF.

V gene TRBV7-9 combines with J gene TRBJ2-7; 8 bases are shared with TRBD2. Germline assignment: CDR1 SEHNR and CDR2 FQNEAQ (reference sequence). After removal of 5 bases from V and 6 bases from J, the junction contained 12 bases not matched to a gene. This CDR3 region has 15 residues. The CDR3 region is CASSHKAGETLEQYF. The CDR3 bases are TGTGCCAGCAGCCACAAAGCGGGAGAAACCCTCGAGCAGTACTTC.

V gene TRBV7-2 combines with J gene TRBJ2-2; D unresolved. This CDR3 has 12 residues. V lost 5 bases and J lost 7, with 8 bases in between. From germline, CDR1 is SGHTA and CDR2 FQGNSA. The CDR3 nucleotides are TGTGCCAGCAGCCACGCTAGCGGGGAGCTGTTTTTT. It translates to CASSHASGELFF.

This chain joins TRBV9 and TRBJ2-7, with TRBD2 matching 11 bases. J gave up 2 bases and V 0 bases, and 1 base lay outside the gene matches. This CDR3 comprises 15 residues. Germline V gene lookup returns CDR1 SGDLS and CDR2 YYNGEE. The CDR3 sequence is CASSVDSGRAYEQYF. CDR3 nucleotides: TGTGCCAGCAGCGTAGATAGCGGGAGGGCCTACGAGCAGTACTTC.

This chain uses TRBV5-1 with TRBJ2-7, with 9 nucleotides matching TRBD1. The germline V gene encodes CDR1 SGHRS and CDR2 YFSETQ. The CDR3 is 15 residues long. V shed 3 bases and J 1 base; nucleotides not matched to a gene: 5. In nucleotides, the CDR3 is TGCGCCAGCAGCTCCCACAGGGGGCAGTCCTACGAGCAGTACTTC. This sequence encodes CASSSHRGQSYEQYF.

The rearrangement uses TRBV7-9 and TRBJ2-4, with D possibly being TRBD1 (6 bases). This CDR3 has 13 amino acids. The V gene lost 1 base and the J gene lost 7 bases, with 8 bases spanning the gap. Germline V gene data show CDR1 as SEHNR and CDR2 as FQNEAQ (reference sequence). The CDR3, as DNA: TGTGCCAGCAGCTTAGAACAGGGTAACATTCAGTACTTC. Its translation: CASSLEQGNIQYF.

CDR3 sequence reads: CASSLGQGQETQYF. The CDR3 nucleotides read TGTGCCAGTAGTCTTGGGCAGGGTCAAGAGACCCAGTACTTC. The rearrangement joins TRBV19 to TRBJ2-5; TRBD1 is a possible D gene (5 bases). Germline CDR1 is LNHDA and CDR2 is SQIVND (reference sequence). CDR3 size: 14 residues. With 5 bases removed from V and 2 bases from J, the gap between germline ends came to 12 bases.

V is TRBV4-3 and J is TRBJ2-7; tentatively, D is TRBD2 (6 bases). V lost 2 bases and J 7 bases, leaving 9 bases between the germline ends. Germline values: CDR1 LGHNA, CDR2 YSLEER. This CDR3 has 12 residues. The CDR3 sequence is CASSQLGGEQYF. In nucleotides, the CDR3 is TGCGCCAGCAGCCAATTGGGGGGAGAGCAGTACTTC.

V gene TRBV11-3 combines with J gene TRBJ2-1; 8 positions agree with TRBD1. V was clipped by 4 bases and J by 7 bases; unmatched bases: 9. The CDR3 length is 15 residues. Germline CDR1 SGHNT, CDR2 YENEEA. The CDR3: CASSSRQGSGNEQFF. CDR3 in DNA: TGTGCCAGCAGCTCCCGACAGGGGTCAGGGAATGAGCAGTTCTTC.